Shown below are 19 T cell receptor beta chains from a single sample sequenced in a study of blood T cell repertoires in COVID-19. Data came from immunoSEQ multiplex PCR; TCRdb stores just in-frame clones and leaves some out. The sample consists of 150,000 or so clones, 85% to 95% of them appearing once. Sample: peripheral blood. Receptor source: a woman aged 60-75 years with COVID-19, enrolled during active disease.

The CDR3 region has the DNA TGTGCCAGCAGTTCTCCGGATACGCAGTATTTT. It specifies CASSSPDTQYF. The chain has TRBV27 and TRBJ2-3; D not certain. Germline CDR1 and CDR2: MNHEY and SMNVEV (reference sequence). The CDR3 runs to 11 residues. V shed 4 bases and J shed 6 bases, with 5 bases lying between them.

V and J are TRBV6-2 or TRBV6-3 and TRBJ2-7, with D unresolved. V was pared by 2 bases and J by 4 bases, with 12 bases between. Looked up from germline, CDR1 is MNHEY and CDR2 is SVGEGT. The CDR3 covers 14 residues. The CDR3 here is CASSYVPERYEQYF. CDR3 nucleotide sequence: TGTGCCAGCAGTTACGTCCCTGAGAGGTACGAGCAGTACTTC.

This clone was recorded only once. The chain is built from TRBV14 and TRBJ1-1; D possibly corresponds to TRBD1 (6 bases). V was trimmed by 5 bases and J by 2 bases, leaving 15 bases between them. Per the germline V gene, CDR1 is SGHDN and CDR2 is FVKESK. The CDR3 has 15 residues. The CDR3 region is CASSLLRGPNTEAFF. The CDR3 nucleotides read TGTGCCAGCAGCTTGCTCAGGGGACCAAACACTGAAGCTTTCTTT.

For this clone: Other DNA sequences in the same sample also yield this CDR3. J is TRBJ1-1 and V is TRBV19, with a tentative D call TRBD1 (6 bases). Trimming stripped 5 bases from V and 0 bases from J, with 7 bases between. The CDR3 loop spans 13 amino acids. From germline, CDR1 is LNHDA and CDR2 SQIVND (reference sequence). CDR3 protein: CASSDRLNTEAFF. The CDR3 DNA reads TGTGCCAGTAGTGACAGGCTGAACACTGAAGCTTTCTTT.

The rearrangement uses TRBV30 and TRBJ2-1, with D perhaps matching TRBD1 (6 bases). The germline V and J ends were trimmed by 2 bases and 3 bases, with 8 bases remaining between them. Per germline, CDR1 GTSNPN and CDR2 SVGIG (reference sequence). The CDR3 is made up of 13 amino acids. Here the CDR3 DNA reads TGTGCCTGGAGTCTGGACAGCTACAATGAGCAGTTCTTC. Translated, it gives CAWSLDSYNEQFF.

This clone has just a few counts. The J gene is TRBJ2-7, the V gene TRBV6-1, with D perhaps TRBD2 (5 bases). CDR3 length: 14 amino acids. Germline assignment: CDR1 MNHNS and CDR2 SASEGT. Trimming pared 2 bases from V and 0 bases from J, leaving 8 bases between. CDR3 nucleotides: TGTGCCAGCAGTGAATGGGGAGACTCCTACGAGCAGTACTTC. This gives the protein CASSEWGDSYEQYF.

CDR3 sequence (DNA): TGCGCCAGCAGCCAACGACCCTATAGCGGGGGGGCTTCTTCCGAGCAGTACTTC. Amino acids: CASSQRPYSGGASSEQYF. The chain recombines TRBV4-3 with TRBJ2-7; the match to TRBD2 covers 11 bases. J gave up 6 bases and V 2 bases, and 15 bases lay outside the gene matches. This CDR3 region has 18 residues. Germline V gene lookup returns CDR1 LGHNA and CDR2 YSLEER.

The chain links TRBV19 to TRBJ1-4; unclear D gene. Trimming left V 1 base short and J 7 bases short, with 10 bases between. Germline V gene lookup returns CDR1 LNHDA and CDR2 SQIVND (reference sequence). This CDR3 is 14 amino acids long. CDR3 nucleotides: TGTGCCAGTAGTATAGTATCGACGGGTGAAAAACTGTTTTTT. Translated: CASSIVSTGEKLFF.

V gene TRBV29-1 combines with J gene TRBJ2-5, with TRBD1 as a possible D gene (6 bases). The CDR3 sequence is 13 residues long. The germline V gene encodes CDR1 SQVTM and CDR2 ANQGSEA. Trimming took 3 bases from V and 1 from J, leaving 9 bases between them. DNA for the CDR3: TGCAGCGTTGACCGGGACATCCAAGAGACCCAGTACTTC. It is translated as CSVDRDIQETQYF.

This chain uses TRBV15 with TRBJ1-5, with D tentatively TRBD1 (6 bases). The V gene lost 4 bases and the J gene lost 9 bases, with 16 bases spanning the gap. This CDR3 has 14 residues. Per germline, CDR1 LNHNV and CDR2 YYDKDF (reference sequence). The CDR3 nucleotides are TGTGCCACCAGCACAAGACAGGCCCTTAGGCCCCAGCATTTT. Protein product: CATSTRQALRPQHF.

J is TRBJ1-5 and V is TRBV2; TRBD1 matches 7 bases. The trim removed 6 bases at V and 7 bases at J, leaving 12 bases unmatched. Per germline, CDR1 SNHLY and CDR2 FYNNEI. The CDR3 is 15 amino acids. The CDR3 DNA reads as TGTGCCAGCAGAGAGAGATCGACAGGGAAACAGCCCCAGCATTTT. It encodes CASRERSTGKQPQHF.

The chain uses TRBV29-1 and TRBJ2-5, with D possibly TRBD1 on 6 matching bases. Trimming took off 4 bases at V and 5 bases at J, with 8 bases between the two ends. Germline CDR1 is SQVTM and CDR2 is ANQGSEA. The CDR3 has 11 amino acids. CDR3 region: CSVAGEETQYF. The DNA of the CDR3 is TGCAGCGTTGCAGGGGAGGAGACCCAGTACTTC.

The chain uses TRBV6-1 and TRBJ2-2; maybe TRBD2 (5 bases). The CDR3 is 14 amino acids. Trimming pared 2 bases from V and 9 bases from J, leaving 13 bases between. Looked up from germline, CDR1 is MNHNS and CDR2 is SASEGT. The CDR3 DNA reads TGTGCCAGCAGTGAAACCCGAGGGAAACGGGAGCTGTTTTTT. Translated: CASSETRGKRELFF.

The chain uses TRBV4-2 and TRBJ2-1, with TRBD2 matching 8 bases. V shed 6 bases and J 5 bases; nucleotides not matched to a gene: 15. This CDR3 is 17 amino acids long. CDR1 is LGHNA, CDR2 YNFKEQ, per germline. This CDR3 reads CASSRLFERGTNNEQFF. The CDR3 DNA follows: TGTGCCAGCAGTCGCCTCTTTGAGCGGGGGACTAACAATGAGCAGTTCTTC.

The chain couples TRBV7-9 to TRBJ1-1; D might be TRBD1 (6 bases). This CDR3 spans 14 amino acids. With 1 base removed from V and 1 base from J, the gap between germline ends came to 7 bases. From germline, CDR1 is SEHNR and CDR2 FQNEAQ (reference sequence). As DNA, the CDR3 is TGTGCCAGCAGCTTAGTAGGGGGGAACACTGAAGCTTTCTTT. It translates to CASSLVGGNTEAFF.

The chain couples TRBV12-3 or TRBV12-4 to TRBJ1-2; no definite D call. This CDR3 spans 11 amino acids. The V and J ends lost 2 bases and 7 bases respectively, with 5 bases between them. The CDR3 here is CASSLLGGYTF. CDR3 coding DNA: TGTGCCAGCAGTTTACTAGGTGGCTACACCTTC.

This rearrangement joins TRBV14 to TRBJ1-2; 9 bases agree with TRBD1. The length of the CDR3 is 14 residues. V was clipped by 5 bases and J by 3 bases; unmatched bases: 4. From germline, CDR1 is SGHDN and CDR2 FVKESK. The CDR3 nucleotides read TGTGCCAGCAGCACCTGGACAGGGGACTATGGCTACACCTTC. It specifies CASSTWTGDYGYTF.

The gene calls are TRBV18 and TRBJ1-5; D gene ambiguous. V gave up 6 bases and J gave up 3 bases, with 15 bases separating them. The CDR3 is made up of 15 amino acids. Germline CDR1 and CDR2: KGHSH and LQKENI. CDR3 region: CASSTLGSPNQPQHF. CDR3 nucleotides: TGTGCCAGCTCGACACTAGGGTCCCCCAATCAGCCCCAGCATTTT.

CDR3 sequence reads: CATWWQQGEVDTQYF. The CDR3 DNA reads TGTGCCACCTGGTGGCAACAGGGGGAAGTAGATACGCAGTATTTT. This sequence joins TRBV10-3 and TRBJ2-3; 8 bases match TRBD1. With 10 bases clipped from V and 5 bases from J, the junction kept 14 bases outside the gene matches. Germline CDR1 ENHRY, CDR2 SYGVKD. This CDR3 spans 15 amino acids.